A single sample gave rise to the 20 T cell receptor beta chains below, sequenced in a study of shared clonotypes between healthy human individuals. Selected positively for CCR7 and CD45RO-negative, naive CD8 cells excluded terminally differentiated effector memory CD45RA+ cells. TCRdb's copy holds only in-frame clones and misses some; the assay was immunoSEQ multiplex PCR. The sample has about 2.1 million clones; roughly 95% are singletons. Sequenced material: naive CD8+ T cells from PBMCs. These receptors came from a man aged 18 to 35 in good health. Some clones in this sample may be carry-over from other donors' samples.

CDR3 nucleotide sequence: TGCGCCAGCAGCCGAGGGACCGCCCTCAACACCGGGGAGCTGTTTTTT. Its protein is CASSRGTALNTGELFF. This chain links TRBV4-3 with TRBJ2-2, with D perhaps matching TRBD1 or TRBD2 (5 bases each). Germline V gives CDR1 LGHNA, CDR2 YSLEER. The CDR3 consists of 16 residues. V was cut by 4 bases and J by 2 bases, with 14 bases left in between.

CDR3: CASSPWPPYAEAFF. DNA for the CDR3: TGTGCCAGCAGTCCCTGGCCACCTTATGCTGAAGCTTTCTTT. This chain connects TRBV27 to TRBJ1-1; D is unresolved. This CDR3 region has 14 residues. Germline CDR1 MNHEY, CDR2 SMNVEV (reference sequence). The germline V and J ends were trimmed by 5 bases and 6 bases, with 16 bases remaining between them.

The chain employs TRBV19 and TRBJ2-5; D remains ambiguous. The CDR3 is 13 amino acids. V lost 3 bases and J lost 3, with 8 bases in between. Germline V gene sequence: CDR1 LNHDA, CDR2 SQIVND (reference sequence). In DNA, the CDR3 is TGTGCCAGTAGTATGTGGCAGGAAGAGACCCAGTACTTC. It is translated as CASSMWQEETQYF.

The rearrangement uses TRBV4-2 and TRBJ2-2; D perhaps matches TRBD2 (7 bases). In germline, CDR1 is LGHNA, CDR2 YNFKEQ. The length of the CDR3 is 18 residues. The ends were cut back, 0 bases at V and 0 bases at J, with 14 bases in the middle. CDR3 sequence (DNA): TGTGCCAGCAGCCAAGAAGGCGGGGGCAGGGCGAACACCGGGGAGCTGTTTTTT. Its translation: CASSQEGGGRANTGELFF.

This clone was detected only once. The chain employs TRBV9 and TRBJ2-7; D remains ambiguous. This CDR3 comprises 13 residues. Per germline, CDR1 SGDLS and CDR2 YYNGEE. Trimming took off 2 bases at V and 3 bases at J, with 9 bases between the two ends. DNA for the CDR3: TGTGCCAGCAGCGTCGGTGAGGTCTACGAGCAGTACTTC. Translated, it gives CASSVGEVYEQYF. Combining the CDR3 with reference TRBV9 and TRBJ2-7 gives the whole variable domain DSGVTQTPKHLITATGQRVTLRCSPRSGDLSVYWYQQSLDQGLQFLIQYYNGEERAKGNILERFSAQQFPDLHSELNLSSLELGDSALYFCASSVGEVYEQYFGPGTRLTVT.

This chain links TRBV15 with TRBJ2-3, with TRBD1 matching 10 bases. The CDR3 spans 14 residues. Looked up from germline, CDR1 is LNHNV and CDR2 is YYDKDF (reference sequence). With V trimmed by 5 bases and J by 4 bases, 3 bases remained unmatched. CDR3 in amino acids: CATSDRGRSDTQYF. The CDR3, as DNA: TGTGCCACCAGCGACAGGGGGCGTTCAGATACGCAGTATTTT.

The rearrangement uses TRBV29-1 and TRBJ1-1, with D uncertain. The CDR3 covers 16 residues. Germline CDR1 and CDR2: SQVTM and ANQGSEA. V was shortened by 4 bases and J by 1 base, with 19 bases between the two germline ends. CDR3 amino acids: CSVVFLRHPPNTEAFF. CDR3 nucleotides: TGCAGCGTTGTTTTCCTAAGGCACCCACCGAACACTGAAGCTTTCTTT. Based on the CDR3 plus reference TRBV29-1 and TRBJ1-1, the full variable domain is SAVISQKPSRDICQRGTSLTIQCQVDSQVTMMFWYRQQPGQSLTLIATANQGSEATYESGFVIDKFPISRPNLTFSTLTVSNMSPEDSSIYLCSVVFLRHPPNTEAFFGQGTRLTVV.

This clone showed up just once. The chain recombines TRBV11-2 with TRBJ1-4; D is undetermined. CDR1 and CDR2 from the germline V gene are SGHAT and FQNNGV. This CDR3 region has 17 residues. V dropped 5 bases and J dropped 0 bases, with 16 bases sitting between them. CDR3 sequence (DNA): TGTGCCAGCAGCCGATATGGCCCGCCAACAACTAATGAAAAACTGTTTTTT. This sequence encodes CASSRYGPPTTNEKLFF.

The CDR3: CSVGGGYRDRNIQYF. CDR3 DNA sequence: TGCAGCGTTGGGGGGGGTTACCGGGACAGAAACATTCAGTACTTC. This chain joins TRBV29-1 and TRBJ2-4; D is tentatively TRBD1 or TRBD2 (7 bases each). This CDR3 region has 15 residues. In germline, CDR1 is SQVTM, CDR2 ANQGSEA. With 4 bases removed from V and 6 bases from J, the gap between germline ends came to 19 bases.

The gene calls are TRBV27 and TRBJ2-5, with 8 bases aligning to TRBD2. Judging by the DNA end, TRBJ2-7 fits better; the J call may be wrong. The CDR3 is made up of 14 amino acids. Looked up from germline, CDR1 is MNHEY and CDR2 is SMNVEV (reference sequence). CDR3 DNA: TGTGCCAGCATGAGTCGGGGGGGCTCCTACGAGCAGTACTTC. This gives the protein CASMSRGGSYEQYF.

This clone was detected once. The gene calls are TRBV30 and TRBJ1-2; D not resolved. The CDR3 contains 14 residues. Germline CDR1 reads GTSNPN; CDR2 reads SVGIG (reference sequence). V was clipped by 2 bases and J by 4 bases, with 14 bases between them. The CDR3 here is CAWSIPGSPYGYTF. The DNA for the CDR3 is TGTGCCTGGAGTATCCCGGGATCCCCCTATGGCTACACCTTC.

This clone was detected once. J is TRBJ2-7 and V is TRBV2, with 8 bases matching TRBD1. Germline V gene lookup returns CDR1 SNHLY and CDR2 FYNNEI. V lost 7 bases to trimming and J lost 0 bases; unmatched junction nucleotides: 5. The CDR3 contains 14 residues. The CDR3 protein is CASKDRGNSYEQYF. CDR3 nucleotide sequence: TGTGCCAGCAAAGACAGGGGAAACTCCTACGAGCAGTACTTC. The full variable domain, with the rest looked up from reference TRBV2 and TRBJ2-7, is EPEVTQTPSHQVTQMGQEVILRCVPISNHLYFYWYRQILGQKVEFLVSFYNNEISEKSEIFDDQFSVERPDGSNFTLKIRSTKLEDSAMYFCASKDRGNSYEQYFGPGTRLTVT.

About this clone: The sample has other DNA sequences that encode this CDR3 too. The V gene is TRBV7-9, the J gene TRBJ2-7, with D hard to call. This CDR3 has 13 residues. V gave up 3 bases and J gave up 1 base, with 7 bases separating them. Germline V gene sequence: CDR1 SEHNR, CDR2 FQNEAQ (reference sequence). The CDR3 DNA follows: TGTGCCAGCAGCTTTGGCAGATCCTACGAGCAGTACTTC. Protein: CASSFGRSYEQYF.

CDR3 residues: CASSLGSPQNEQFF. The DNA of the CDR3 is TGTGCCAGCAGTTTGGGTAGCCCCCAGAATGAGCAGTTCTTC. The chain recombines TRBV27 with TRBJ2-1; no clear D gene. The CDR3 length is 14 residues. Germline V gene data show CDR1 as MNHEY and CDR2 as SMNVEV (reference sequence). Trimming stripped 3 bases from V and 7 bases from J, with 13 bases between.

The V call is TRBV4-1, the J call TRBJ1-4; D may be TRBD1 (5 bases). The CDR3 spans 18 residues. Trimming removed 0 bases from V and 0 bases from J, with 14 bases in between. Germline lookup yields CDR1 MGHRA and CDR2 YSYEKL. The CDR3 nucleotides read TGCGCCAGCAGCCAAGAGCCCATAGACAGTGCAACTAATGAAAAACTGTTTTTT. Amino acid sequence: CASSQEPIDSATNEKLFF.

J is TRBJ1-5 and V is TRBV2; 9 nucleotides match TRBD1. CDR1 SNHLY and CDR2 FYNNEI come from the germline V gene. The V and J ends lost 5 bases and 6 bases, in that order; junction bases with no gene match: 11. The CDR3 covers 16 residues. The CDR3 loop reads CASSSWTGDFSQPQHF. In DNA, the CDR3 is TGTGCCAGCAGTTCCTGGACAGGGGATTTTTCTCAGCCCCAGCATTTT.

This chain joins TRBV14 and TRBJ2-6; D is perhaps TRBD1 or TRBD2 (5 bases each). The germline V gene has CDR1 SGHDN and CDR2 FVKESK. CDR3 length: 18 residues. V lost 3 bases to trimming and J lost 4 bases, with 19 bases between them. CDR3 loop: CASSQGVVGVPGANVLTF. The CDR3 DNA follows: TGTGCCAGCAGCCAGGGGGTAGTGGGGGTGCCCGGGGCCAACGTCCTGACTTTC.

Of note for this clone: The same CDR3 can be traced to other DNA sequences in this sample. The J gene is TRBJ1-1, the V gene TRBV5-6; D unresolved. V lost 0 bases, J lost 7 bases, and 7 bases lay in between. Germline lookup yields CDR1 SGHDT and CDR2 YYEEEE. There are 12 residues in the CDR3. The CDR3: CASSLGGFEAFF. CDR3 in DNA: TGTGCCAGCAGCTTGGGTGGCTTTGAAGCTTTCTTT.

This rearrangement joins TRBV6-5 to TRBJ2-7, with D possibly matching TRBD1 (7 bases). CDR3 length equals 14 residues. Trimming shortened V by 4 bases and J by 7 bases, and 17 bases separated the two germline ends. The V gene's germline CDR1 is MNHEY and CDR2 SVGAGI. DNA for the CDR3: TGTGCCAGCAGTTTCCGACAGGGCGCGGGGGAGCAGTACTTC. This sequence encodes CASSFRQGAGEQYF.

This sequence joins TRBV5-6 and TRBJ2-7; D is perhaps TRBD1 or TRBD2 (5 bases each). From germline, CDR1 is SGHDT and CDR2 YYEEEE. This CDR3 is 12 amino acids long. Trimming left V 4 bases short and J 10 bases short, with 15 bases between. Here the CDR3 reads CASSPGTKGQYF. The DNA for the CDR3 is TGTGCCAGCAGCCCCGGGACGAAAGGACAGTACTTC.